The clone carrying this T cell receptor beta chain was detected a few times. The antigen remains unidentified. These data originate in a study of shared clonotypes between healthy human individuals. Study-level points and caveats: Generation of non-shared clonotypes was less probable than generation of clonotypes shared by all four donors.

This table comes from immunoSEQ multiplex PCR, and its TCRdb copy is limited to in-frame clones, with some not included. The data hold some 2.3 million clones, with 93% observed a single time. The clonotype comes from a man younger than 35 in good health. Some clones in this sample may be carry-over from other donors' samples. Sequencing input: naive CD4+ T cells from PBMCs. Subset specified: CD45RA+ positively selected.

DNA of the CDR3: TGTGCCAGCAGCTTAGGTGGACGGGTCACTGAAGCTTTCTTT. Residues: CASSLGGRVTEAFF. This sequence joins TRBV11-2 and TRBJ1-1; no firm D call. V lost 1 base and J lost 4, with 10 bases in between. The CDR3 contains 14 residues. CDR1 and CDR2 from the germline V gene are SGHAT and FQNNGV.